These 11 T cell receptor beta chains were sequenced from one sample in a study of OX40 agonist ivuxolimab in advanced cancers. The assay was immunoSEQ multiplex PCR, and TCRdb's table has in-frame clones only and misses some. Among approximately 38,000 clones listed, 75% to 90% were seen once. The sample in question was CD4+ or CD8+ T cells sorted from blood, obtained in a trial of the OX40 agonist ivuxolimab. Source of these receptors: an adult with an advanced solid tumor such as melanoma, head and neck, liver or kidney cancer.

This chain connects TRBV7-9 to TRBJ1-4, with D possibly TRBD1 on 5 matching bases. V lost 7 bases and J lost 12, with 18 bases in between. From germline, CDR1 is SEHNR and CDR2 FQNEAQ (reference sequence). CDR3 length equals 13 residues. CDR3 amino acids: CASTSNRYQELFF. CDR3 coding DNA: TGTGCCAGCACCTCCAACAGGTATCAGGAACTGTTTTTT.

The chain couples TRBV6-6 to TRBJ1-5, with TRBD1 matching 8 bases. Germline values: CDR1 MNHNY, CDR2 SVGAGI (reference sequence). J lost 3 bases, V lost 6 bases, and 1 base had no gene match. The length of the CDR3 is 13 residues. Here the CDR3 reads CASSRGPNQPQHF. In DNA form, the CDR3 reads TGTGCCAGCAGCAGGGGGCCCAATCAGCCCCAGCATTTT.

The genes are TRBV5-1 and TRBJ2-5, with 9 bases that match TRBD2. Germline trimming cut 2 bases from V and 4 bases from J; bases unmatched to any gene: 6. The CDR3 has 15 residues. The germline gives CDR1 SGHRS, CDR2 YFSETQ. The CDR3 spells CASSFQGREGETQYF. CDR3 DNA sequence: TGCGCCAGCAGCTTCCAGGGGCGGGAGGGAGAGACCCAGTACTTC.

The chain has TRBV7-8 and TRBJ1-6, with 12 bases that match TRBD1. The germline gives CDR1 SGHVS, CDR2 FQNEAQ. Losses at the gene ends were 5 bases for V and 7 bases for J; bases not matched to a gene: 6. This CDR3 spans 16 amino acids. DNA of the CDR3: TGTGCCAGCAGCCTGGGACAGGGGGCGCAGAATTCACCCCTCCACTTT. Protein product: CASSLGQGAQNSPLHF.

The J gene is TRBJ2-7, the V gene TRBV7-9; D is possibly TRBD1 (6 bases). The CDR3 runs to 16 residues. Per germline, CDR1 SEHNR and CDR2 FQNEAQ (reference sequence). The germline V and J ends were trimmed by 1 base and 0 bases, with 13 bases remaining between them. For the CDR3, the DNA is TGTGCCAGCAGCTTAGGGGTCAGGGGAATCTCCTACGAGCAGTACTTC. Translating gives CASSLGVRGISYEQYF.

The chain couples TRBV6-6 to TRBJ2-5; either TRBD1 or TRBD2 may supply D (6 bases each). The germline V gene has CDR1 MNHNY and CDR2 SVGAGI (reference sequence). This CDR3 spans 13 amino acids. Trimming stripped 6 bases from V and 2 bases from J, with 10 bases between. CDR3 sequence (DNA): TGTGCCAGCAGAGGGGGGTCACAAGAGACCCAGTACTTC. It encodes CASRGGSQETQYF.

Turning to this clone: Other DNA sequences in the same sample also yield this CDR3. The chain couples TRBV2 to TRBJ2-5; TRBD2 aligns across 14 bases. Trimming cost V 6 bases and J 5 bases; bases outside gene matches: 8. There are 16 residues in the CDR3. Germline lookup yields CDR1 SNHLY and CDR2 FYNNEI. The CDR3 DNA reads TGTGCCAGCAGGGCCGGGACTAGCGGGAGTCAGGAGACCCAGTACTTC. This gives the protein CASRAGTSGSQETQYF.

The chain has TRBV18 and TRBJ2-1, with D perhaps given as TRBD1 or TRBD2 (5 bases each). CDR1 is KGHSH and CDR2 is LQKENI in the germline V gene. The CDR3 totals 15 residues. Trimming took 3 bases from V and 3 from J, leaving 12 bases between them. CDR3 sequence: CASSPVGTIYNEQFF. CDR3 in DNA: TGTGCCAGCTCACCGGTAGGGACGATCTACAATGAGCAGTTCTTC.

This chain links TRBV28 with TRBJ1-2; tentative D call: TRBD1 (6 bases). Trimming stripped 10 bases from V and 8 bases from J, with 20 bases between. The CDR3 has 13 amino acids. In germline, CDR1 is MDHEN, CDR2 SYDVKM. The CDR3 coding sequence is TGTGCCACCTCCAAGGGCAGGGGAAACGGCTACACCTTC. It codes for CATSKGRGNGYTF.

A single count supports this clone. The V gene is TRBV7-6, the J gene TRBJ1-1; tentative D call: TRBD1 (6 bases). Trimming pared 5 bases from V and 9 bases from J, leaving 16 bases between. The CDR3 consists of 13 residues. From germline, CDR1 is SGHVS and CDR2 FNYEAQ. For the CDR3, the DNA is TGTGCCAGCAGCACACAACGGGGGGGCAAAGCTTTCTTT. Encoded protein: CASSTQRGGKAFF.

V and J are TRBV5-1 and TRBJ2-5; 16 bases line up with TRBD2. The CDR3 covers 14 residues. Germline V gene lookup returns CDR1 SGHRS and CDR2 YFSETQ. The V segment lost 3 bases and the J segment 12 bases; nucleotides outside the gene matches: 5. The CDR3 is CASSSGLAGGPEYF. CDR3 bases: TGCGCCAGCAGCTCGGGACTAGCGGGGGGGCCGGAGTACTTC.